These T cell receptor beta chains were read from a single sample in a study of PD-L1 blockade in urothelial cancer. TCRdb's table, derived via immunoSEQ multiplex PCR, lists solely in-frame clones and lacks some. The data hold 30,000 to 45,000 clones, with around nine tenths observed a single time. This specimen consisted of PBMCs, obtained around atezolizumab (anti-PD-L1) treatment. Receptor source: a man aged 65 to 85 with urothelial cancer. Each CDR3 is given with its conserved first and last residue. Each record gives: D gene, clone size, J gene, V gene, CDR3 protein, CDR3 DNA. The D gene is left open where the match is weak. Size values are once, few and many counts, or a class for expanded clones, and some rows have none.

.,.,TRBJ2-1,TRBV5-4,CASSLASEEQFF,TGTGCCAGCAGCTTGGCAAGCGAGGAGCAGTTCTTC
TRBD1,.,TRBJ1-5,TRBV18,CASSPPIGTGDQPQHF,TGTGCCAGCTCACCACCGATAGGGACAGGGGATCAGCCCCAGCATTTT
.,.,TRBJ2-1,TRBV7-2,CASTKGGAYNEQFF,TGTGCCAGCACCAAAGGGGGGGCGTACAATGAGCAGTTCTTC
.,.,TRBJ2-7,TRBV5-6,CASSLLHPWEQYF,TGTGCCAGCAGCTTACTACACCCCTGGGAGCAGTACTTC
TRBD1,.,TRBJ2-5,TRBV5-1,CASSQGQGGETQYF,TGCGCCAGCAGCCAAGGACAGGGCGGAGAGACCCAGTACTTC
.,.,TRBJ2-3,TRBV13,CASSLEAASTDTQYF,TGTGCCAGCAGCTTAGAGGCGGCTAGCACAGATACGCAGTATTTT
TRBD1,.,TRBJ2-1,TRBV14,CASSLTGGASHNEQFF,TGTGCCAGCAGCCTGACAGGGGGCGCGTCCCACAATGAGCAGTTCTTC
.,.,TRBJ2-2,TRBV14,CASSQGHHTGELFF,TGTGCCAGCAGCCAGGGGCATCACACCGGGGAGCTGTTTTTT
TRBD2,.,TRBJ2-5,TRBV7-6,CASNLVASGTETQYF,TGTGCCAGCAACTTAGTGGCTAGCGGGACGGAGACCCAGTACTTC
.,.,TRBJ2-3,TRBV7-3,CASSLTGQEGATQYF,TGTGCCAGCAGCTTAACGGGGCAGGAGGGGGCTACGCAGTATTTT
TRBD1,once,TRBJ1-5,TRBV6-4,CASSPFSGTGEPQHF,TGTGCCAGCAGCCCATTCTCCGGGACAGGGGAGCCCCAGCATTTT
.,once,TRBJ1-1,TRBV28,CASSKTARNTEAFF,TGTGCCAGCAGTAAGACAGCCAGGAACACTGAAGCTTTCTTT
TRBD1,.,TRBJ2-5,TRBV11-1,CASSLSTGGEETQYF,TGTGCCAGCAGCTTGAGTACAGGGGGCGAGGAGACCCAGTACTTC
.,.,TRBJ2-1,TRBV7-8,CASSPEEAAFDNEQFF,TGTGCCAGCAGCCCGGAGGAGGCTGCATTCGACAATGAGCAGTTCTTC
.,.,TRBJ2-1,TRBV19,CASSSGTRSDEQFF,TGTGCCAGTAGTAGCGGGACCAGATCGGATGAGCAGTTCTTC
TRBD1,.,TRBJ1-5,TRBV2,CASSDRGVGQPQHF,TGTGCCAGCAGTGACAGGGGGGTTGGGCAGCCCCAGCATTTT
TRBD2,.,TRBJ2-3,TRBV6-6,CASLTVAGGSDTQYF,TGTGCCAGCCTGACCGTAGCGGGAGGATCAGATACGCAGTATTTT
.,.,TRBJ2-3,TRBV6-6,CAASIRRTDTQYF,TGTGCCGCGAGCATTCGGAGAACAGATACGCAGTATTTT
.,.,TRBJ1-2,TRBV28,CASSAAGRVNYGYTF,TGTGCCAGCAGTGCGGCTGGGAGGGTTAACTATGGCTACACCTTC
TRBD1,.,TRBJ2-5,TRBV10-3,CAISGQGAETQYF,TGTGCCATCAGCGGACAGGGGGCGGAGACCCAGTACTTC